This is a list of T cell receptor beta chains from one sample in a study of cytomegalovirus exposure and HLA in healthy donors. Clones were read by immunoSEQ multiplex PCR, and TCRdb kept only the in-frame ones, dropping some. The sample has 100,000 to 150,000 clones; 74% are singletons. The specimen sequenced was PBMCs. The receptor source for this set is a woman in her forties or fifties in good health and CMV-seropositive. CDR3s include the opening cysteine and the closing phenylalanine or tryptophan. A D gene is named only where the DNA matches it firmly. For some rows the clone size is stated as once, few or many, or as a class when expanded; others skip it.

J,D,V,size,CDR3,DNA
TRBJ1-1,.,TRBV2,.,CASKWGGTEAFF,TGTGCCAGCAAATGGGGGGGAACTGAAGCTTTCTTT
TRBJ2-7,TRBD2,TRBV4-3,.,CASSQVWRGGYEQYF,TGCGCCAGCAGCCAAGTTTGGCGGGGGGGGTACGAGCAGTACTTC
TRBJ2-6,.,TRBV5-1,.,CASSLGQTGANVLTF,TGCGCCAGCAGCTTGGGTCAGACTGGGGCCAACGTCCTGACTTTC
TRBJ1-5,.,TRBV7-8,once,CASSSGQAGDQPQHF,TGTGCCAGCAGCTCCGGGCAGGCGGGGGATCAGCCCCAGCATTTT
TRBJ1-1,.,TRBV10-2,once,CASSVPTMNTEAFF,TGCGCCAGCAGTGTTCCGACAATGAACACTGAAGCTTTCTTT
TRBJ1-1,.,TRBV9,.,CASSAGIMNTEAFF,TGTGCCAGCAGCGCAGGGATCATGAACACTGAAGCTTTCTTT
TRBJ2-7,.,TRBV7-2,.,CASSLNAGPYEQYF,TGTGCCAGCAGCTTAAATGCAGGGCCCTACGAGCAGTACTTC
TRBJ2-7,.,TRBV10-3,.,CAIRGDTPPRGYEQYF,TGTGCCATCAGGGGAGACACACCTCCGCGGGGCTACGAGCAGTACTTC
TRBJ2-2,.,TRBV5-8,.,CASSSTGITAELFF,TGTGCCAGCAGTAGTACAGGGATAACCGCGGAGCTGTTTTTT
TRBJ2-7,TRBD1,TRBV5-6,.,CASSQIGQGSYEQYF,TGTGCCAGCAGCCAAATCGGACAGGGATCCTACGAGCAGTACTTC
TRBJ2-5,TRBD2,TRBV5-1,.,CASSLAGGAFETQYF,TGCGCCAGCAGCTTAGCGGGGGGGGCCTTCGAGACCCAGTACTTC
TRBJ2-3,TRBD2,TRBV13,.,CASSLALAGVTDTQYF,TGTGCCAGCAGCTTAGCACTAGCGGGGGTCACAGATACGCAGTATTTT
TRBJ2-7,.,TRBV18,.,CASSPAPPTSEQYF,TGTGCCAGCTCACCAGCACCGCCTACCTCCGAGCAGTACTTC
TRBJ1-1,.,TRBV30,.,CAWSRGPNTEAFF,TGTGCCTGGAGTCGGGGTCCAAACACTGAAGCTTTCTTT
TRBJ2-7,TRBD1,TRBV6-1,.,CASSERRTQGAEEQYF,TGTGCCAGCAGTGAAAGGCGGACACAGGGGGCGGAGGAGCAGTACTTC
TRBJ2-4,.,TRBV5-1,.,CASSEGENIQYF,TGCGCCAGCAGCGAGGGGGAAAACATTCAGTACTTC
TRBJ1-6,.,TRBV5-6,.,CASSLVWTVGPLENSPLHF,TGTGCCAGCAGCTTGGTTTGGACAGTAGGCCCGCTAGAAAATTCACCCCTCCACTTT
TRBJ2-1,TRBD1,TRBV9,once,CASSTRQGSYNEQFF,TGTGCCAGCAGCACTCGACAGGGTTCCTACAATGAGCAGTTCTTC